Below are 13 T cell receptor beta chains sequenced from a single sample in a study of Ad26.COV2.S vaccination and SARS-CoV-2 variants. TCRdb keeps only in-frame clones here, not all; method: immunoSEQ multiplex PCR. The profile covers 350,000 to 500,000 clones, with 90% appearing a single time and less than 4.5% taken by the ten largest. As for treatment: some 20 received Ad26.COV2.S at low or high dose, single or two shots; roughly five received placebo; per-sample allocation not given. Following the first vaccine or placebo injection, samples were taken on day 63. Sequencing used peripheral blood, obtained in a trial of Ad26.COV2.S vaccine versus placebo. The receptors shown here come from a person aged 18-60 years who received the Ad26.COV2.S COVID-19 vaccine or a placebo.

This clone was seen just once. This rearrangement joins TRBV27 to TRBJ2-7; D perhaps matches TRBD2 (5 bases). CDR1 is MNHEY and CDR2 is SMNVEV in the germline V gene (reference sequence). Trimming took off 3 bases at V and 6 bases at J, with 18 bases between the two ends. The CDR3 runs 15 residues. The CDR3 sequence is CASSLSGIARREQYF. The DNA for the CDR3 is TGTGCCAGCAGTTTGTCCGGGATTGCTAGGCGCGAGCAGTACTTC.

The chain uses TRBV19 and TRBJ2-5; a weak D match, TRBD2 (5 bases). The germline CDR1 and CDR2 sequences are LNHDA and SQIVND (reference sequence). Trimming shortened V by 2 bases and J by 2 bases, and 12 bases separated the two germline ends. The CDR3 spans 15 residues. In DNA form, the CDR3 reads TGTGCCAGTAGTATAACCGGTACTAGGCAAGAGACCCAGTACTTC. It is translated as CASSITGTRQETQYF.

The genes are TRBV3-1 (or the pseudogene TRBV3-2) and TRBJ1-1; tentatively, D is TRBD1 (6 bases). The V end lost 4 bases, the J end lost 2 bases, and 14 bases lay between the germline ends. Germline V gives CDR1 LGHDT, CDR2 YNNKEL (reference sequence). The CDR3 covers 15 residues. The CDR3 loop is CASSLTGISNTEAFF. In nucleotides, the CDR3 is TGTGCCAGCAGCCTTACAGGGATCTCAAACACTGAAGCTTTCTTT.

This rearrangement joins TRBV6-1 to TRBJ2-3; the D is unclear. Deletions cut 2 bases from V and 1 base from J, with 10 bases between. Germline V CDR1 and CDR2: MNHNS, SASEGT. This CDR3 comprises 15 residues. CDR3 DNA: TGTGCCAGCAGTGAACGGTCCCGGGGCACAGATACGCAGTATTTT. Translating it yields CASSERSRGTDTQYF.

CDR3 coding DNA: TGTGCCAGCAGGGACGGACCGTATGGCTACACCTTC. This gives the protein CASRDGPYGYTF. This sequence joins TRBV27 and TRBJ1-2, with D hard to call. This CDR3 has 12 residues. Germline CDR1 reads MNHEY; CDR2 reads SMNVEV (reference sequence). Between the trimmed V and J ends, which lost 6 bases and 5 bases, there was a span of 10 bases.

This chain uses TRBV24-1 with TRBJ1-2, with 7 bases aligning to TRBD1. Germline loops: CDR1 KGHDR, CDR2 SFDVKD. The ends lost 4 bases at V and 5 bases at J; junction bases unmatched: 3. The CDR3 loop spans 13 amino acids. The CDR3 region has the DNA TGTGCCACCAGTGAGACAGGGAGTTATGGCTACACCTTC. Its protein is CATSETGSYGYTF.

V gene TRBV27 combines with J gene TRBJ2-7; D unclear. The CDR3 is 15 residues long. The germline V gene encodes CDR1 MNHEY and CDR2 SMNVEV (reference sequence). V shed 0 bases and J shed 0 bases, with 9 bases lying between them. The CDR3 DNA reads as TGTGCCAGCAGTTTATCAGGACGGTTCTCCTACGAGCAGTACTTC. Its translation: CASSLSGRFSYEQYF.

V usage is TRBV28 and J usage is TRBJ2-7, with 12 bases identical to TRBD2. CDR3 length equals 19 residues. From germline, CDR1 is MDHEN and CDR2 SYDVKM. The junction had 11 bases not matched to a gene; V was cut back by 2 bases and J by 0 bases. The CDR3: CASSLKLAGGLVGSYEQYF. As DNA, the CDR3 is TGTGCCAGCAGTTTAAAACTAGCGGGAGGACTTGTGGGCTCCTACGAGCAGTACTTC.

This chain joins TRBV6-1 and TRBJ2-7; a weak D match, TRBD1 (5 bases). CDR1 and CDR2 from the germline V gene are MNHNS and SASEGT. The CDR3 consists of 15 residues. V dropped 1 base and J dropped 0 bases, with 10 bases sitting between them. The CDR3 coding sequence is TGTGCCAGCAGTGAAGTCTGGGGCTCCTCCTACGAGCAGTACTTC. This encodes CASSEVWGSSYEQYF.

V and J are TRBV13 and TRBJ1-1; the D is unclear. Deletions cut 1 base from V and 0 bases from J, with 9 bases between. The germline V gene encodes CDR1 PRHDT and CDR2 FYEKMQ (reference sequence). This CDR3 is built from 15 residues. CDR3 sequence: CASSLVRDMNTEAFF. The CDR3 DNA reads TGTGCCAGCAGCTTAGTTAGGGATATGAACACTGAAGCTTTCTTT.

DNA for the CDR3: TGTGCCAGCAGCGCCAGTACCAACTACCAGACCCAGTACTTC. It specifies CASSASTNYQTQYF. The chain combines TRBV11-2 with TRBJ2-5; D not certain. The length of the CDR3 is 14 residues. Germline V gene sequence: CDR1 SGHAT, CDR2 FQNNGV. Trimming left V 5 bases short and J 6 bases short, with 16 bases between. The full variable domain, its missing parts supplied by reference TRBV11-2 and TRBJ2-5, is EAGVAQSPRYKIIEKRQSVAFWCNPISGHATLYWYQQILGQGPKLLIQFQNNGVVDDSQLPKDRFSAERLKGVDSTLKIQPAKLEDSAVYLCASSASTNYQTQYFGPGTRLLVL.

The rearrangement uses TRBV5-4 and TRBJ2-7; TRBD2 aligns across 8 bases. Germline CDR1 and CDR2: SGHNT and YYREEE (reference sequence). The CDR3 is 15 residues long. J was trimmed by 2 bases and V by 4 bases; bases with no gene match: 8. CDR3 region: CASSPGTRSTYEQYF. CDR3 sequence (DNA): TGTGCCAGCAGCCCCGGGACTAGGTCCACCTACGAGCAGTACTTC. The full variable domain, its missing parts supplied by reference TRBV5-4 and TRBJ2-7, is ETGVTQSPTHLIKTRGQQVTLRCSSQSGHNTVSWYQQALGQGPQFIFQYYREEENGRGNFPPRFSGLQFPNYSSELNVNALELDDSALYLCASSPGTRSTYEQYFGPGTRLTVT.

The chain recombines TRBV9 with TRBJ1-6, with D tentatively TRBD1 (5 bases). V was cut by 3 bases and J by 5 bases, with 6 bases left in between. Germline CDR1 reads SGDLS; CDR2 reads YYNGEE. The CDR3 has 13 amino acids. In nucleotides, the CDR3 is TGTGCCAGCAGCGGCAGGGATAATTCACCCCTCCACTTT. Encoded protein: CASSGRDNSPLHF.